This is a list of T cell receptor beta chains from one sample in a study of cytomegalovirus exposure and HLA in healthy donors. Assay used: immunoSEQ multiplex PCR; TCRdb lists only in-frame clones, some missing. The sample holds under 250,000 clones, 60% to 80% seen once. Sequences were obtained from PBMCs. These receptors all stem from a male donor in good health and CMV-seronegative. CDR3s include the opening cysteine and the closing phenylalanine or tryptophan. The D gene is left open where the match is weak. Size is omitted from some rows. Given values are once, few, many or a class for expanded clones.

cdr3_nt: TGCGCCAGCAGCCCGGACTTCCACCCGGGGAATGAGCAGTTCTTC
cdr3_aa: CASSPDFHPGNEQFF
j_call: TRBJ2-1
clone_size: .
d_call: .
v_call: TRBV5-1

cdr3_nt: TGTGCCAGCAGCGACAAATTGGGACAGGGGGCCGATCAAGAGACCCAGTACTTC
cdr3_aa: CASSDKLGQGADQETQYF
j_call: TRBJ2-5
clone_size: once
d_call: TRBD1
v_call: TRBV7-9

cdr3_nt: TGTGCCACCAGCAGAGTTCGTGGACAGGGGGGAACCGGGGAGCTGTTTTTT
cdr3_aa: CATSRVRGQGGTGELFF
j_call: TRBJ2-2
clone_size: .
d_call: TRBD1
v_call: TRBV15

cdr3_nt: TGTGCCAGCAGCTTATCACTAGCGGGGAGCTCCTACGAGCAGTACTTC
cdr3_aa: CASSLSLAGSSYEQYF
j_call: TRBJ2-7
clone_size: .
d_call: TRBD2
v_call: TRBV11-3

cdr3_nt: TGTGCCAGCTCATCGACAGGGTTGAACACTGAAGCTTTCTTT
cdr3_aa: CASSSTGLNTEAFF
j_call: TRBJ1-1
clone_size: .
d_call: TRBD1
v_call: TRBV18

cdr3_nt: TGTGCCAGTAGGGACAGGGGGGAATACACTGAAGCTTTCTTT
cdr3_aa: CASRDRGEYTEAFF
j_call: TRBJ1-1
clone_size: .
d_call: TRBD1
v_call: TRBV28

cdr3_nt: TGTGCTAGTGCGGTCAACAGGGGAGGTTTGGAGACCCAGTACTTC
cdr3_aa: CASAVNRGGLETQYF
j_call: TRBJ2-5
clone_size: few
d_call: .
v_call: TRBV12-5

cdr3_nt: TGTGCCAGCAGCCTTCGTCTAGCGGGAATCTACGAGCAGTACTTC
cdr3_aa: CASSLRLAGIYEQYF
j_call: TRBJ2-7
clone_size: .
d_call: TRBD2
v_call: TRBV5-4

cdr3_nt: TGTGCCAGCTCACCCCAGACAGGGCAAGAGACCCAGTACTTC
cdr3_aa: CASSPQTGQETQYF
j_call: TRBJ2-5
clone_size: .
d_call: TRBD1
v_call: TRBV18

cdr3_nt: TGTGCCAGTAGTATAGTGAGGAGCACAGATACGCAGTATTTT
cdr3_aa: CASSIVRSTDTQYF
j_call: TRBJ2-3
clone_size: .
d_call: .
v_call: TRBV19

cdr3_nt: TGTGCCAGCAGCACCGGACTAGCGGGAGGGCCCTACGAGCAGTACTTC
cdr3_aa: CASSTGLAGGPYEQYF
j_call: TRBJ2-7
clone_size: .
d_call: TRBD2
v_call: TRBV5-6

cdr3_nt: TGTGCCAGCAGTCGGACTATTGGTTCAGATACGCAGTATTTT
cdr3_aa: CASSRTIGSDTQYF
j_call: TRBJ2-3
clone_size: few
d_call: .
v_call: TRBV6-5

cdr3_nt: TGCGCCAGCAGCTTGGGACAGGGGATATGGGATACGCAGTATTTT
cdr3_aa: CASSLGQGIWDTQYF
j_call: TRBJ2-3
clone_size: .
d_call: TRBD1
v_call: TRBV5-1

cdr3_nt: TGCGCCAGCAGCCCGCTACAGAACTATGGCTACACCTTC
cdr3_aa: CASSPLQNYGYTF
j_call: TRBJ1-2
clone_size: once
d_call: .
v_call: TRBV4-1

cdr3_nt: TGTGCCAGCAGCGTAAGGTTGGTGGGGGGAACCTACAATGAGCAGTTCTTC
cdr3_aa: CASSVRLVGGTYNEQFF
j_call: TRBJ2-1
clone_size: .
d_call: .
v_call: TRBV9

cdr3_nt: TGTGCCTGGAGGTGGTCAGGGGGAAACACTGAAGCTTTCTTT
cdr3_aa: CAWRWSGGNTEAFF
j_call: TRBJ1-1
clone_size: .
d_call: TRBD1
v_call: TRBV30

cdr3_nt: TGTGCCAGCAGCCGAGCGACTAGCGGCTACGAGCAGTACTTC
cdr3_aa: CASSRATSGYEQYF
j_call: TRBJ2-7
clone_size: .
d_call: TRBD2
v_call: TRBV9

cdr3_nt: TGTGCCAGCAGTTTGTTGGGGACAGGGGGGGACGAGCAGTACTTC
cdr3_aa: CASSLLGTGGDEQYF
j_call: TRBJ2-7
clone_size: .
d_call: TRBD1
v_call: TRBV6-5

cdr3_nt: TGTGCCAGCAGCCCAAAGGGACAGGGGGGCCCTGAAGCTTTCTTT
cdr3_aa: CASSPKGQGGPEAFF
j_call: TRBJ1-1
clone_size: .
d_call: TRBD1
v_call: TRBV11-2

cdr3_nt: TGCGCCAGCAGTTTTGCAGGGGGCCGGTTTACCTATGAGCAGTTCTTC
cdr3_aa: CASSFAGGRFTYEQFF
j_call: TRBJ2-1
clone_size: .
d_call: TRBD1
v_call: TRBV5-1

cdr3_nt: TGTGCCAGCTCACCCCTAGCGGGAGGGGGTGAGCAGTTCTTC
cdr3_aa: CASSPLAGGGEQFF
j_call: TRBJ2-1
clone_size: .
d_call: TRBD2
v_call: TRBV18

cdr3_nt: TGCGCCAGCAGTGACCGGTCGGGCAATCAGCCCCAGCATTTT
cdr3_aa: CASSDRSGNQPQHF
j_call: TRBJ1-5
clone_size: few
d_call: .
v_call: TRBV10-2